One sample yielded the 32 T cell receptor beta chains listed below, sequenced in a study of PD-1 blockade in classical Hodgkin lymphoma (dated by TCRdb to 2020 to 2022). The library was built by means of the immunoSEQ multiplex PCR assay. Sourced from immuneACCESS, this table was stored by TCRdb with only in-frame sequences that have V and J called. A share of the clones is absent; for the studies checked, an unresolved V gene accounts for under half, and the remainder has no known explanation. The sample includes 4,500 to 6,500 clones, with 80% to 90% observed a single time. The ten biggest clones cover approximately 15% of the sample. Reading the label with the study, this specimen's time point is: newly diagnosed, previously untreated cHL patient sample. A Miltenyi CD8+ T cell isolation kit was used for magnetic negative selection to purify CD8+ T cells from thawed PBMCs. The sequenced sample was CD8+ T cells from blood. Receptor source: a human donor with classical Hodgkin lymphoma.

This chain uses TRBV5-6 with TRBJ2-1; 12 nucleotides match TRBD1. Losses at the gene ends were 3 bases for V and 7 bases for J; bases not matched to a gene: 11. This CDR3 region has 17 residues. Looked up from germline, CDR1 is SGHDT and CDR2 is YYEEEE. The CDR3 region has the DNA TGTGCCAGCAGCTCAAAACCGGGACAGGGGGCGAGGAATGAGCAGTTCTTC. The encoded protein is CASSSKPGQGARNEQFF. Looking up the rest from reference TRBV5-6 and TRBJ2-1 gives the full variable domain: DAGVTQSPTHLIKTRGQQVTLRCSPKSGHDTVSWYQQALGQGPQFIFQYYEEEERQRGNFPDRFSGHQFPNYSSELNVNALLLGDSALYLCASSSKPGQGARNEQFFGPGTRLTVL.

This chain connects TRBV27 to TRBJ2-1; D is unresolved. V lost 3 bases and J lost 1, with 7 bases in between. The CDR3 is made up of 14 amino acids. Germline-derived CDR1 and CDR2 are MNHEY and SMNVEV (reference sequence). The CDR3 loop reads CASSLAASYNEQFF. The CDR3 coding sequence is TGTGCCAGCAGTTTGGCCGCGTCCTACAATGAGCAGTTCTTC.

The chain is built from TRBV5-5 and TRBJ1-2; the D is unclear. CDR1 is SGHKS, CDR2 YYEKEE, per germline (reference sequence). Deletions cut 5 bases from V and 7 bases from J, with 12 bases between. This CDR3 contains 12 residues. The CDR3 sequence: CASRTKLGGYTF. The CDR3 region has the DNA TGTGCCAGCAGGACAAAACTAGGTGGCTACACCTTC.

The rearrangement uses TRBV30 and TRBJ2-7; the D gene is possibly TRBD2 (6 bases). With 2 bases removed from V and 5 bases from J, the gap between germline ends came to 13 bases. Per the germline V gene, CDR1 is GTSNPN and CDR2 is SVGIG (reference sequence). This CDR3 region has 13 residues. CDR3 in DNA: TGTGCCTGGAGTCCCGCCGGGGGAAACGAGCAGTACTTC. Protein: CAWSPAGGNEQYF.

Only one count was recorded for this clone. The chain carries TRBV9 and TRBJ2-2; D may be TRBD2 (5 bases). V lost 6 bases and J 4 bases, leaving 22 bases between the germline ends. Germline assignment: CDR1 SGDLS and CDR2 YYNGEE. The CDR3 runs to 17 residues. CDR3 loop: CASTVGNEGLFTGELFF. In DNA, the CDR3 is TGTGCCAGCACCGTGGGGAACGAGGGCCTATTCACCGGGGAGCTGTTTTTT. The variable domain in full, with the rest retrieved from reference TRBV9 and TRBJ2-2, is DSGVTQTPKHLITATGQRVTLRCSPRSGDLSVYWYQQSLDQGLQFLIQYYNGEERAKGNILERFSAQQFPDLHSELNLSSLELGDSALYFCASTVGNEGLFTGELFFGEGSRLTVL.

The V call is TRBV7-6, the J call TRBJ2-1; TRBD2 is a possible D gene (5 bases). CDR1 and CDR2 (germline): SGHVS, FNYEAQ. Trimming shortened V by 1 base and J by 2 bases, and 9 bases separated the two germline ends. This CDR3 spans 15 amino acids. In DNA, the CDR3 is TGTGCCAGCAGCTTAGGGGGAGAAGCCTACAATGAGCAGTTCTTC. It specifies CASSLGGEAYNEQFF.

The J gene is TRBJ2-1, the V gene TRBV4-3; TRBD2 aligns across 7 bases. This CDR3 is 17 amino acids long. Looked up from germline, CDR1 is LGHNA and CDR2 is YSLEER. Trimming removed 2 bases from V and 0 bases from J; junction bases left unmatched: 7. The DNA of the CDR3 is TGCGCCAGCAGCCAACTAATAGCGGGCGACTCCTACAATGAGCAGTTCTTC. Its protein is CASSQLIAGDSYNEQFF.

This chain uses TRBV5-5 with TRBJ2-3; TRBD1 matches 8 bases. The CDR3 is 15 amino acids. Germline assignment: CDR1 SGHKS and CDR2 YYEKEE (reference sequence). The V and J ends lost 4 bases and 6 bases, in that order; junction bases with no gene match: 10. The CDR3 nucleotides read TGTGCCAGCAGCCCAAGGGACAGGTACAGGGATACGCAGTATTTT. Its translation: CASSPRDRYRDTQYF. Drawing the rest from reference TRBV5-5 and TRBJ2-3, the complete variable domain is DAGVTQSPTHLIKTRGQQVTLRCSPISGHKSVSWYQQVLGQGPQFIFQYYEKEERGRGNFPDRFSARQFPNYSSELNVNALLLGDSALYLCASSPRDRYRDTQYFGPGTRLTVL.

The CDR3 loop is CASNGTDAAKNIQYF. The CDR3 DNA sequence: TGTGCCAGTAATGGAACCGACGCAGCCAAAAACATTCAGTACTTC. The chain combines TRBV19 with TRBJ2-4; D is uncertain. Germline lookup yields CDR1 LNHDA and CDR2 SQIVND (reference sequence). This CDR3 spans 15 amino acids. Between the trimmed V and J ends, which lost 7 bases and 0 bases, there was a span of 13 bases.

The gene calls are TRBV30 and TRBJ1-1; D ambiguous. The CDR3 consists of 14 residues. The V gene's germline CDR1 is GTSNPN and CDR2 SVGIG (reference sequence). Trimming took 1 base from V and 3 from J, leaving 12 bases between them. This CDR3 is CAWSEADDHTEAFF. The CDR3 nucleotides read TGTGCCTGGAGTGAGGCCGACGACCACACTGAAGCTTTCTTT.

The rearrangement joins TRBV5-6 to TRBJ1-2, with 9 bases identical to TRBD1. The CDR3 runs to 14 residues. The trim removed 5 bases at V and 6 bases at J, leaving 8 bases unmatched. Germline CDR1 SGHDT, CDR2 YYEEEE. The CDR3, as DNA: TGTGCCAGCAGTCTGTTGACAGGGGGAGATGGCTACACCTTC. Its protein product is CASSLLTGGDGYTF.

This chain joins TRBV13 and TRBJ2-3; TRBD2 might be the D (5 bases). Trimming removed 2 bases at V and 3 bases at J, with 21 bases between. The CDR3 has 18 amino acids. Germline assignment: CDR1 PRHDT and CDR2 FYEKMQ (reference sequence). In DNA form, the CDR3 reads TGTGCCAGCAGCTTATACTTCCGGGAATGGGAATGGACAGATACGCAGTATTTT. Protein: CASSLYFREWEWTDTQYF.

This sequence joins TRBV7-9 and TRBJ2-7; 8 bases fit TRBD1. The junction had 4 bases not matched to a gene; V was cut back by 3 bases and J by 0 bases. The CDR3 length is 15 residues. Germline CDR1 is SEHNR and CDR2 is FQNEAQ (reference sequence). The CDR3 loop reads CASSFRQGTSYEQYF. CDR3 nucleotide sequence: TGTGCCAGCAGCTTCAGACAGGGGACCTCCTACGAGCAGTACTTC.

This rearrangement joins TRBV7-2 to TRBJ2-3; 8 positions match TRBD1. The trim removed 5 bases at V and 6 bases at J, leaving 7 bases unmatched. This CDR3 comprises 14 residues. CDR1 and CDR2 (germline): SGHTA, FQGNSA. The CDR3 is CASSTQGAADTQYF. CDR3 nucleotide sequence: TGTGCCAGCAGCACCCAGGGGGCAGCTGATACGCAGTATTTT.

This chain joins TRBV7-9 and TRBJ1-5; D is unresolved. The CDR3 is made up of 12 amino acids. Trimming took 5 bases from V and 3 from J, leaving 5 bases between them. Germline V CDR1 and CDR2: SEHNR, FQNEAQ (reference sequence). CDR3 nucleotide sequence: TGTGCCAGCAGCACCATCAATCAGCCCCAGCATTTT. The encoded protein is CASSTINQPQHF.

The chain recombines TRBV2 with TRBJ1-1; D unresolved. CDR3 size: 13 residues. Germline V gene lookup returns CDR1 SNHLY and CDR2 FYNNEI. V gave up 1 base and J gave up 1 base, with 4 bases separating them. The CDR3 DNA reads TGTGCCAGCAGTGAAGGACGGAACACTGAAGCTTTCTTT. Translation: CASSEGRNTEAFF.

CDR3 residues: CSASDISEQYF. The CDR3 bases are TGCAGTGCTTCCGACATCTCCGAGCAGTACTTC. The V call is TRBV20-1, the J call TRBJ2-7; D not resolved. V was shortened by 5 bases and J by 6 bases, with 11 bases between the two germline ends. This CDR3 contains 11 residues. Looked up from germline, CDR1 is DFQATT and CDR2 is SNEGSKA (reference sequence).

The rearrangement joins TRBV6-1 to TRBJ2-6; a possible D gene is TRBD2 (5 bases). CDR1 is MNHNS, CDR2 SASEGT, per germline. The CDR3 spans 15 residues. V lost 7 bases and J lost 1, with 11 bases in between. The CDR3 region is CASTPGSSGANVLTF. In nucleotides, the CDR3 is TGTGCCAGCACCCCGGGGTCGTCTGGGGCCAACGTCCTGACTTTC.

The V gene is TRBV27, the J gene TRBJ1-2; TRBD1 matches at 9 bases. Germline V gives CDR1 MNHEY, CDR2 SMNVEV (reference sequence). The J segment lost 4 bases and the V segment lost 6 bases, leaving 6 bases of the junction unmatched. The CDR3 runs to 14 residues. Here the CDR3 DNA reads TGTGCCAGCAGCCCCAGGGGACAGGGCTATGGCTACACCTTC. Translated, it gives CASSPRGQGYGYTF.

This clone was detected once. The V and J genes are TRBV6-9 and TRBJ1-2; D gene unclear. The CDR3 is 12 residues long. Germline V CDR1 and CDR2: MNHGY, SVAAGI. Trimming took off 3 bases at V and 8 bases at J, with 10 bases between the two ends. The CDR3 is CASSYSVIGYTF. The CDR3 DNA reads TGTGCCAGCAGTTACTCCGTTATAGGCTACACCTTC.

The chain combines TRBV4-1 with TRBJ2-6; D tentatively reads TRBD1 or TRBD2 (5 bases each). Looked up from germline, CDR1 is MGHRA and CDR2 is YSYEKL. This CDR3 is 17 amino acids long. The V end lost 0 bases, the J end lost 2 bases, and 11 bases lay between the germline ends. The CDR3: CASSQDGAPPGANVLTF. The CDR3, as DNA: TGCGCCAGCAGCCAAGACGGGGCCCCCCCTGGGGCCAACGTCCTGACTTTC.

This chain joins TRBV19 and TRBJ1-1, with 7 positions matching TRBD1. Trimming took 10 bases from V and 8 from J; bases not matched to a gene: 19. This CDR3 contains 15 residues. The germline CDR1 and CDR2 sequences are LNHDA and SQIVND (reference sequence). The CDR3 region is CAKHRQGVYVSEAFF. The CDR3, as DNA: TGTGCCAAACACCGACAGGGTGTCTATGTTTCGGAAGCTTTCTTT.

The chain carries TRBV6-5 and TRBJ2-7; the match to TRBD1 covers 9 bases. Looked up from germline, CDR1 is MNHEY and CDR2 is SVGAGI. V was clipped by 6 bases and J by 6 bases; unmatched bases: 12. The CDR3 contains 15 residues. CDR3 amino acids: CASRRSGTGFFEQYF. The DNA of the CDR3 is TGTGCCAGCAGGCGATCCGGGACAGGGTTCTTCGAGCAGTACTTC.

The chain is built from TRBV30 and TRBJ2-3; 9 nucleotides line up with TRBD2. Germline V gene data show CDR1 as GTSNPN and CDR2 as SVGIG (reference sequence). The CDR3 runs 13 residues. V lost 0 bases, J lost 14 bases, and 9 bases stayed unmatched. The CDR3 nucleotides read TGTGCCTGGAGTGTACATCTAGCGGGGCCGCGGTATTTT. Amino acid sequence: CAWSVHLAGPRYF.

The chain links TRBV2 to TRBJ1-3; maybe TRBD1 (6 bases). The CDR3 is made up of 13 amino acids. Germline CDR1 reads SNHLY; CDR2 reads FYNNEI. V lost 4 bases and J lost 4, with 8 bases in between. CDR3 DNA sequence: TGTGCCAGCAGTGCGACAGGAGGAAACACCATATATTTT. This sequence encodes CASSATGGNTIYF.

This sequence joins TRBV6-6 and TRBJ1-1; no definite D call. The CDR3 covers 16 residues. V was trimmed by 4 bases and J by 1 base, leaving 16 bases between them. Germline assignment: CDR1 MNHNY and CDR2 SVGAGI (reference sequence). The CDR3 sequence: CASSSTLWGENTEAFF. The CDR3 coding sequence is TGTGCCAGCAGTTCTACCCTCTGGGGAGAGAACACTGAAGCTTTCTTT.

This chain links TRBV2 with TRBJ2-4; D unresolved. Per germline, CDR1 SNHLY and CDR2 FYNNEI. The CDR3 loop spans 17 amino acids. V was shortened by 8 bases and J by 0 bases, with 20 bases between the two germline ends. The CDR3 reads CASRPATWTVAKNIQYF. CDR3 DNA: TGTGCCAGCCGGCCTGCAACCTGGACGGTAGCCAAAAACATTCAGTACTTC.

The chain carries TRBV9 and TRBJ1-5; D is unresolved. Germline V gene data show CDR1 as SGDLS and CDR2 as YYNGEE. V shed 0 bases and J shed 3 bases, with 10 bases lying between them. The CDR3 is 15 amino acids. The CDR3 nucleotides read TGTGCCAGCAGCGTAGGTGGAGGACTCAATCAGCCCCAGCATTTT. Protein: CASSVGGGLNQPQHF.

The rearrangement uses TRBV27 and TRBJ2-1, with D perhaps TRBD1 (5 bases). Trimming took 7 bases from V and 8 from J, leaving 18 bases between them. The CDR3 runs 14 residues. The V gene's germline CDR1 is MNHEY and CDR2 SMNVEV (reference sequence). CDR3 in DNA: TGTGCCAGCAACAAAGCTGGCAGGGCTGATGAGCAGTTCTTC. Its protein is CASNKAGRADEQFF.

The chain carries TRBV6-1 and TRBJ2-7; 10 bases are a match to TRBD2. J gave up 3 bases and V 1 base, and 9 bases lay outside the gene matches. Germline values: CDR1 MNHNS, CDR2 SASEGT. CDR3 length equals 17 residues. CDR3 in amino acids: CASSEVVASGGLYEQYF. The CDR3 nucleotides read TGTGCCAGCAGTGAAGTTGTGGCTAGCGGGGGACTCTACGAGCAGTACTTC.

This chain links TRBV9 with TRBJ1-2; weak D call: TRBD1 (6 bases). Germline V lookup: CDR1 SGDLS, CDR2 YYNGEE. V was clipped by 3 bases and J by 0 bases, with 15 bases between them. This CDR3 comprises 16 residues. The CDR3 nucleotides are TGTGCCAGCAGCGCTCCGGGGGGGCCGGCTAACTATGGCTACACCTTC. It specifies CASSAPGGPANYGYTF. The full variable domain, completed using reference TRBV9 and TRBJ1-2, is DSGVTQTPKHLITATGQRVTLRCSPRSGDLSVYWYQQSLDQGLQFLIQYYNGEERAKGNILERFSAQQFPDLHSELNLSSLELGDSALYFCASSAPGGPANYGYTFGSGTRLTVV.

This clone was counted once. This chain links TRBV6-5 with TRBJ2-1, with D unresolved. Germline lookup yields CDR1 MNHEY and CDR2 SVGAGI. V was pared by 6 bases and J by 5 bases, with 5 bases between. The CDR3 runs to 11 residues. The CDR3 DNA follows: TGTGCCAGCAGGTTGAACAATGAGCAGTTCTTC. Its protein is CASRLNNEQFF.